Given below is one TCR beta chain in context. Its antigen is not identified. The DNA is omitted, as the CDR3 cannot be located on it reliably, and the CDR3 follows TCRdb's listing. The same CDR3 arises from other DNA sequences in this sample as well. These data originate in a study of cytomegalovirus exposure and HLA in healthy donors. The CDR3 length is 11 residues, termini included. Per the germline V gene, CDR1 is MDHEN and CDR2 is SYDVKM. Study-wide results and limits: The majority of TCR sequences were rare, yet some public TCRs appeared in many donors. Most of the CMV-associated TCR beta chains (in a later analysis) appeared to be HLA-restricted.

The primer mix had 60 Vbeta and 13 Jbeta primers. Measured with immunoSEQ multiplex PCR; TCRdb has only the in-frame clones, and not every one. The sample has 150,000 to 200,000 clones; around four fifths are singletons. Sequenced input: PBMCs. This sequence originates from a man aged 50 to 60 in good health and CMV-seropositive. This chain uses TRBV28 with TRBJ2-7; TRBD2, the D gene given by the table, was not confirmed from the DNA. The CDR3 here is CASSSSYEQYF.